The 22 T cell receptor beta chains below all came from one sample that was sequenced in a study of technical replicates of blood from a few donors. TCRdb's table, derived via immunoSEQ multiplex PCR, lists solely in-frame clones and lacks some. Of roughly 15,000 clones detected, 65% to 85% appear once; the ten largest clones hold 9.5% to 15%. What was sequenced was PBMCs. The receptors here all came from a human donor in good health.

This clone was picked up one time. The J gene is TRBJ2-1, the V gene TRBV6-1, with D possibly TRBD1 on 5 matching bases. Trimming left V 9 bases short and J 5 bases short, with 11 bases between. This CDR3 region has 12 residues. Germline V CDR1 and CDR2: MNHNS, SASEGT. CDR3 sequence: CASRGFHNEQFF. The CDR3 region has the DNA TGTGCCAGTAGGGGATTTCACAATGAGCAGTTCTTC.

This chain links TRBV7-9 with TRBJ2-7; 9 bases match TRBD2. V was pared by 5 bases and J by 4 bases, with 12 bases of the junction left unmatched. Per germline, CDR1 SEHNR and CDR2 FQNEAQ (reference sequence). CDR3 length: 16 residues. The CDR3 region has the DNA TGTGCCAGCAGCCCGCGGAGGTTAGCGGGAGAGTACGAGCAGTACTTC. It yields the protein CASSPRRLAGEYEQYF.

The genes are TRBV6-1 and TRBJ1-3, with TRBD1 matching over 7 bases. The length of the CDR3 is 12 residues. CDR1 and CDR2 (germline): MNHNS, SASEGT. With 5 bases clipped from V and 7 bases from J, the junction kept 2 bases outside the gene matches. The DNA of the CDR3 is TGTGCCAGCAGTCTACAGGGGAACACCATATATTTT. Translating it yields CASSLQGNTIYF.

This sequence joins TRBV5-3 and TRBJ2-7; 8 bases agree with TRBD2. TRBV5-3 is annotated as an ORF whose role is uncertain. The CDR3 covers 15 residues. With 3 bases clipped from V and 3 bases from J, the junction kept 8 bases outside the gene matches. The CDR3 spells CARSSAGTRYYEQYF. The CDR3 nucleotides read TGTGCCAGAAGCTCCGCCGGGACTAGATACTACGAGCAGTACTTC.

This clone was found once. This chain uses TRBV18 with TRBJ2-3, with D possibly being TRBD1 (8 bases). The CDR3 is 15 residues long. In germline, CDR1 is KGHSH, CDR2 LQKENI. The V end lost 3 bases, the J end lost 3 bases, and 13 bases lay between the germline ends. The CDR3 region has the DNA TGTGCCAGCTCACCCGGACAGGGAGGGACAGATACGCAGTATTTT. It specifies CASSPGQGGTDTQYF.

The CDR3: CAAVGGGYQPQHF. The CDR3 DNA sequence: TGTGCCGCAGTAGGAGGGGGCTATCAGCCCCAGCATTTT. The rearrangement joins TRBV28 to TRBJ1-5; 7 bases map to TRBD1. V shed 11 bases, J shed 5 bases, and the junction held 9 bases outside the gene matches. Germline V lookup: CDR1 MDHEN, CDR2 SYDVKM. The CDR3 totals 13 residues.

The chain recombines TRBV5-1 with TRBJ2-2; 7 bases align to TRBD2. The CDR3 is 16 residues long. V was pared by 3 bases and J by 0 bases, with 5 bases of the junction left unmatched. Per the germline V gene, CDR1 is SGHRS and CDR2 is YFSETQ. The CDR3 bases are TGCGCCAGCAGCTCGGCCCTAGCGGCGAACACCGGGGAGCTGTTTTTT. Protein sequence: CASSSALAANTGELFF.

The CDR3 region has the DNA TGCGCCAGCGGGGGGGTTCCAGGGGTGAACACTGAAGCTTTCTTT. Residues: CASGGVPGVNTEAFF. J is TRBJ1-1 and V is TRBV5-1; tentative D call: TRBD1 (6 bases). The germline CDR1 and CDR2 sequences are SGHRS and YFSETQ. The CDR3 sequence is 15 residues long. The ends were cut back, 7 bases at V and 0 bases at J, with 16 bases in the middle.

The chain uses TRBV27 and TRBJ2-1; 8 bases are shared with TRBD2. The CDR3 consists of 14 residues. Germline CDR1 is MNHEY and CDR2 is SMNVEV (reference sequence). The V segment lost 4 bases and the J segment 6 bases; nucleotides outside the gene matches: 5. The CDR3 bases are TGTGCCAGCAGTTGGGCGGGAGGTTCCAATGAGCAGTTCTTC. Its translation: CASSWAGGSNEQFF.

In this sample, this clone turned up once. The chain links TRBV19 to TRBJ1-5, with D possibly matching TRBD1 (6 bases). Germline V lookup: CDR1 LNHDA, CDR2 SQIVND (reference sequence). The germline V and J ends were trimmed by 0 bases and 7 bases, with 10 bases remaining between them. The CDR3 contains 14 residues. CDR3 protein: CASSIEGAGQPQHF. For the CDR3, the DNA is TGTGCCAGTAGTATAGAGGGGGCAGGGCAGCCCCAGCATTTT.

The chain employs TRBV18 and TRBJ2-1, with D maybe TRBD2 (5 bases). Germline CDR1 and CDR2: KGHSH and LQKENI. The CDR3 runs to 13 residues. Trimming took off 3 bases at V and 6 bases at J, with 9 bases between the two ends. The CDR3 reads CASSPLALNEQFF. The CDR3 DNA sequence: TGTGCCAGCTCACCGCTAGCCCTCAATGAGCAGTTCTTC.

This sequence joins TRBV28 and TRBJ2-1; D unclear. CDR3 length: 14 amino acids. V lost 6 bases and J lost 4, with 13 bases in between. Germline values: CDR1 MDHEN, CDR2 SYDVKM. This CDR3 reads CASRNPTLYNEQFF. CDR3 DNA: TGTGCCAGCAGAAACCCGACACTTTACAATGAGCAGTTCTTC.

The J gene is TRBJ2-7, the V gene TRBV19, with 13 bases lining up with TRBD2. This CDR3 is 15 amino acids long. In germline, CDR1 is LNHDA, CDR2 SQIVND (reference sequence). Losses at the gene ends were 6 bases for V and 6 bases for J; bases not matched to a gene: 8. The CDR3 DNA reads TGTGCCAGTAGCACTCGACTAGCGGGAGGTTTCGAGCAGTACTTC. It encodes CASSTRLAGGFEQYF.

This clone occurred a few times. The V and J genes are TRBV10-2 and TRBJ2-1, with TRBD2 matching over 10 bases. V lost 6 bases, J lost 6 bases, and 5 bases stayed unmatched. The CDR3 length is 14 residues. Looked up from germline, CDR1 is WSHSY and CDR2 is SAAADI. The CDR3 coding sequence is TGCGCCAGCAGACCGGGACTAGCGACCAATGAGCAGTTCTTC. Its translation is CASRPGLATNEQFF.

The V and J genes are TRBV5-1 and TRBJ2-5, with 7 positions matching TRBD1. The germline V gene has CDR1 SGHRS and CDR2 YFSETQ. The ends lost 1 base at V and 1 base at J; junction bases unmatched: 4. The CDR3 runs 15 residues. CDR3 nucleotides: TGCGCCAGCAGCTTGTCTACAGGGGTCCAAGAGACCCAGTACTTC. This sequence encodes CASSLSTGVQETQYF.

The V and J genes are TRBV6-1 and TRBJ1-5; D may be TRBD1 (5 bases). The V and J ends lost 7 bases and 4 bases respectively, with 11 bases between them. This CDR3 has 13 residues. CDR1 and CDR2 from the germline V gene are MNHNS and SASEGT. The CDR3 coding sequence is TGTGCCAGCACCCGGGACTTGAATCAGCCCCAGCATTTT. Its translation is CASTRDLNQPQHF.

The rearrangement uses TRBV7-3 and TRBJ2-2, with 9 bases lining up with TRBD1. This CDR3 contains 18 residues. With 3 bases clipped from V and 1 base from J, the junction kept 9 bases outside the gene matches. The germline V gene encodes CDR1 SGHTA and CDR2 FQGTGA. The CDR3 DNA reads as TGTGCCAGCAGCTTCACCGGGACAGGGCCCCTGAACACCGGGGAGCTGTTTTTT. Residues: CASSFTGTGPLNTGELFF.

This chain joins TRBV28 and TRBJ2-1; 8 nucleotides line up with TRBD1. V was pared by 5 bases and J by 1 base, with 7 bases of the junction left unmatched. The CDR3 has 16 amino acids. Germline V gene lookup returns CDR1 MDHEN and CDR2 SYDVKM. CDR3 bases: TGTGCCAGCAGTCTCAGACAGGGGTCTTCCTACAATGAGCAGTTCTTC. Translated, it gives CASSLRQGSSYNEQFF.

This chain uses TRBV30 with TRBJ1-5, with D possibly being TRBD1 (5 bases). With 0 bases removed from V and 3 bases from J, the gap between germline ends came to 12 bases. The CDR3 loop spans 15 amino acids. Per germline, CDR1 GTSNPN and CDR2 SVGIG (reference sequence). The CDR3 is CAWSVKGSNNQPQHF. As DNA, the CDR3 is TGTGCCTGGAGTGTAAAGGGGTCTAACAATCAGCCCCAGCATTTT.

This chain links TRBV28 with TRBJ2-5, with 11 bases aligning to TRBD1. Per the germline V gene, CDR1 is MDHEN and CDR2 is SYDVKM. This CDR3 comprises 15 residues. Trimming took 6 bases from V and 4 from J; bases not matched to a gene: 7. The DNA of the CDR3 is TGTGCCAGCAGGATAGGACAGGGGGCAGTAGAGACCCAGTACTTC. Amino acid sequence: CASRIGQGAVETQYF.

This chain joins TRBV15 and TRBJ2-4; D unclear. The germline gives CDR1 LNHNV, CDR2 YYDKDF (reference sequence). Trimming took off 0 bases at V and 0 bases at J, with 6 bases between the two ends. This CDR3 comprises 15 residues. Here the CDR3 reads CATSRDRLAKNIQYF. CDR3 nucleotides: TGTGCCACCAGCAGAGATCGACTAGCCAAAAACATTCAGTACTTC.

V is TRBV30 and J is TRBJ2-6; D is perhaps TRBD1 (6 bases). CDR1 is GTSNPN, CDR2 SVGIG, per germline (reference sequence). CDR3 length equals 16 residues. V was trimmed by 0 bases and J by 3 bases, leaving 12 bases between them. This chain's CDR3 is CAWSVPGAGGANVLTF. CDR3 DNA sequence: TGTGCCTGGAGTGTACCAGGGGCCGGTGGGGCCAACGTCCTGACTTTC.